The clone carrying this T cell receptor beta chain was recorded only once. Its antigen is not identified. This sample is part of a study of T cell repertoires in aging, cancer and after chemotherapy. Overall study: Donor ages fell into six groups from 30 or younger up to 70 or older. Healthy donor repertoires were recorded over several months to years and showed clear clonal overlap. Whole-study results and caveats: Age-matched healthy donors had significantly more diverse, less clonal blood TCR repertoires than untreated cancer patients. In healthy donors, age-related TCR diversity loss mainly reflected lost richness.

Rearranged V-D-J TRB sequences were amplified with a mixed TRB-A/B primer pool. TCRdb ran MiXCR on the multiplex PCR reads and lists one entry per CDR3 protein. The sample lists about 15,000 distinct CDR3 sequences, 40% to 55% occurring once. TCR beta rearrangements were amplified from peripheral blood genomic DNA. Germline V CDR1 and CDR2: SGHRS, YFSETQ. V was pared by 5 bases and J by 4 bases, with 16 bases between. The CDR3 contains 14 residues. V is TRBV5-1 and J is TRBJ2-7, with D tentatively TRBD1 (6 bases). Sample: blood. The clonotype was recovered from a human donor in good health. CDR3 loop: CASRGRGDSYEQYF. In DNA form, the CDR3 reads TGCGCCAGCAGGGGCAGGGGCGATTCGTACGAGCAGTACTTC.